This TCR beta chain was sequenced in a study of blood T cell repertoires in COVID-19. For the study at large: The origin of the acute and convalescent COVID-19 samples was the United States, Italy and Spain. Sources were T cells, B-cell-depleted T cells, or PBMCs; the material itself was cDNA or gDNA.

Profiling relied on immunoSEQ multiplex PCR, and the TCRdb table lists in-frame clones only, not all of them. The table includes 95,000 to 150,000 clones, 70% to 85% detected once. V shed 6 bases, J shed 2 bases, and the junction held 10 bases outside the gene matches. The CDR3 covers 17 residues. CDR1 MNHEY and CDR2 SMNVEV come from the germline V gene (reference sequence). The sample was peripheral blood. This sequence originates from a human donor with acute or convalescent COVID-19. The donor label of this sample is uncertain. The chain is built from TRBV27 and TRBJ1-4; 9 nucleotides match TRBD1. The CDR3 coding sequence is TGTGCCAGCAGCCCGGACAGGGGAGGGTTGACTAATGAAAAACTGTTTTTT. This sequence encodes CASSPDRGGLTNEKLFF.